Below are 20 T cell receptor beta chains sequenced from a single sample in a study of cytomegalovirus exposure and HLA in healthy donors. PCR used 60 Vbeta primers and 13 Jbeta primers. Profiling relied on immunoSEQ multiplex PCR, and the TCRdb table lists in-frame clones only, not all of them. This table holds over 80,000 clones, roughly 80% found once. The sample consisted of PBMCs. The origin of the receptors is a man aged 40-49 years in good health and CMV-seronegative.

This chain uses TRBV4-3 with TRBJ1-3, with 8 bases aligning to TRBD1. V gave up 4 bases and J gave up 6 bases; unmatched junction bases: 8. Germline V gene data show CDR1 as LGHNA and CDR2 as YSLEER. The CDR3 has 15 residues. In DNA, the CDR3 is TGCGCCAGCAGCCTTTTGACAGGGGAGGCAAACACCATATATTTT. Protein: CASSLLTGEANTIYF.

The rearrangement uses TRBV28 and TRBJ1-1; D is uncertain. Trimming took off 5 bases at V and 4 bases at J, with 17 bases between the two ends. The CDR3 contains 15 residues. The germline V gene has CDR1 MDHEN and CDR2 SYDVKM. CDR3 nucleotides: TGTGCCAGCAGTGGGATCGCGGTTCTAGCCACTGAAGCTTTCTTT. It encodes CASSGIAVLATEAFF. The variable domain in full, with the rest retrieved from reference TRBV28 and TRBJ1-1, is DVKVTQSSRYLVKRTGEKVFLECVQDMDHENMFWYRQDPGLGLRLIYFSYDVKMKEKGDIPEGYSVSREKKERFSLILESASTNQTSMYLCASSGIAVLATEAFFGQGTRLTVV.

This chain links TRBV2 with TRBJ1-2, with D possibly being TRBD1 (6 bases). V lost 5 bases and J 7 bases, leaving 17 bases between the germline ends. Germline lookup yields CDR1 SNHLY and CDR2 FYNNEI. This CDR3 has 14 amino acids. The CDR3 DNA reads TGTGCCAGCAGTCGGGACACCGCGGTAGTTGGCTACACCTTC. Its translation is CASSRDTAVVGYTF.

This chain joins TRBV12-5 and TRBJ2-2; 7 bases map to TRBD1. Trimming cost V 1 base and J 3 bases; bases outside gene matches: 11. Germline-derived CDR1 and CDR2 are LGHNT and FRNRAP. This CDR3 is built from 18 residues. CDR3: CASGLDRGRESDTGELFF. For the CDR3, the DNA is TGTGCTAGTGGTTTGGACAGGGGTCGGGAAAGCGACACCGGGGAGCTGTTTTTT.

The rearrangement uses TRBV9 and TRBJ2-3; TRBD2 matches at 9 bases. The CDR3 is 16 residues long. V lost 0 bases and J lost 2; bases outside the gene matches: 4. Per the germline V gene, CDR1 is SGDLS and CDR2 is YYNGEE. The CDR3 coding sequence is TGTGCCAGCAGCGTAGGTGAGCGGGGGGTCACAGATACGCAGTATTTT. Its translation is CASSVGERGVTDTQYF.

The rearrangement links TRBV19 to TRBJ1-5, with a possible D match to TRBD1 (5 bases). Trimming left V 2 bases short and J 7 bases short, with 18 bases between. This CDR3 is built from 16 residues. Germline CDR1 and CDR2: LNHDA and SQIVND (reference sequence). The CDR3 is CASSILSGRRGQPQHF. CDR3 sequence (DNA): TGTGCCAGTAGTATACTATCAGGGCGCCGGGGGCAGCCCCAGCATTTT. The complete variable domain, with remaining parts taken from reference TRBV19 and TRBJ1-5, reads DGGITQSPKYLFRKEGQNVTLSCEQNLNHDAMYWYRQDPGQGLRLIYYSQIVNDFQKGDIAEGYSVSREKKESFPLTVTSAQKNPTAFYLCASSILSGRRGQPQHFGDGTRLSIL.

The chain has TRBV7-3 and TRBJ2-1; TRBD2 matches 7 bases. With V trimmed by 5 bases and J by 6 bases, 4 bases remained unmatched. The CDR3 extends over 13 amino acids. The V gene's germline CDR1 is SGHTA and CDR2 FQGTGA. The chain's CDR3 is CASSPGTINEQFF. The CDR3 DNA reads TGTGCCAGCAGCCCCGGGACTATCAATGAGCAGTTCTTC. The full variable domain, completed using reference TRBV7-3 and TRBJ2-1, is GAGVSQTPSNKVTEKGKYVELRCDPISGHTALYWYRQSLGQGPEFLIYFQGTGAADDSGLPNDRFFAVRPEGSVSTLKIQRTERGDSAVYLCASSPGTINEQFFGPGTRLTVL.

This clone was observed a single time. The same CDR3 arises from other DNA sequences in this sample as well. The gene calls are TRBV7-9 and TRBJ2-1; the D gene is possibly TRBD1 (7 bases). The germline V and J ends were trimmed by 3 bases and 4 bases, with 10 bases remaining between them. Germline V gene sequence: CDR1 SEHNR, CDR2 FQNEAQ (reference sequence). This CDR3 has 14 amino acids. CDR3 in DNA: TGTGCCAGCAGCTTGGAGGGGGCTTACAATGAGCAGTTCTTC. It yields the protein CASSLEGAYNEQFF. Full variable domain (remainder filled in from reference TRBV7-9 and TRBJ2-1): DTGVSQNPRHKITKRGQNVTFRCDPISEHNRLYWYRQTLGQGPEFLTYFQNEAQLEKSRLLSDRFSAERPKGSFSTLEIQRTEQGDSAMYLCASSLEGAYNEQFFGPGTRLTVL.

The V gene is TRBV19, the J gene TRBJ1-5; D is perhaps TRBD1 (6 bases). This CDR3 is built from 15 residues. Per the germline V gene, CDR1 is LNHDA and CDR2 is SQIVND (reference sequence). V was pared by 1 base and J by 2 bases, with 9 bases between. The CDR3 bases are TGTGCCAGTAGTATAGCAGGGGACCGCAATCAGCCCCAGCATTTT. It yields the protein CASSIAGDRNQPQHF.

The chain employs TRBV11-2 and TRBJ2-4; D not resolved. This CDR3 contains 11 residues. Trimming left V 5 bases short and J 7 bases short, with 6 bases between. The germline CDR1 and CDR2 sequences are SGHAT and FQNNGV. The CDR3 spells CASSPSNIQYF. The CDR3 DNA is TGTGCCAGCAGCCCTTCGAACATTCAGTACTTC.

This chain connects TRBV11-3 to TRBJ2-1; 8 bases line up with TRBD2. Germline-derived CDR1 and CDR2 are SGHNT and YENEEA. Losses at the gene ends were 5 bases for V and 1 base for J; bases not matched to a gene: 7. CDR3 length equals 16 residues. This chain's CDR3 is CASSHGSGGSYNEQFF. In nucleotides, the CDR3 is TGTGCCAGCAGCCACGGGTCGGGGGGGTCCTACAATGAGCAGTTCTTC.

This rearrangement joins TRBV5-4 to TRBJ1-2; the D gene is possibly TRBD1 (6 bases). Trimming took 0 bases from V and 0 from J, leaving 6 bases between them. CDR3 length: 14 residues. CDR1 SGHNT and CDR2 YYREEE come from the germline V gene (reference sequence). The DNA of the CDR3 is TGTGCCAGCAGCTTGGACAGGGCTAACTATGGCTACACCTTC. Its protein product is CASSLDRANYGYTF.

The gene calls are TRBV9 and TRBJ2-1; tentatively, D is TRBD1 (5 bases). CDR3 length: 14 amino acids. The germline V and J ends were trimmed by 0 bases and 5 bases, with 9 bases remaining between them. Germline lookup yields CDR1 SGDLS and CDR2 YYNGEE. The CDR3 here is CASSVGAGNNEQFF. In nucleotides, the CDR3 is TGTGCCAGCAGCGTAGGAGCAGGGAACAATGAGCAGTTCTTC.

The rearrangement joins TRBV18 to TRBJ2-7; D may be TRBD1 (5 bases). The CDR3 length is 16 residues. The germline V gene has CDR1 KGHSH and CDR2 LQKENI. Deletions cut 4 bases from V and 4 bases from J, with 20 bases between. DNA for the CDR3: TGTGCCAGCTCACGATCGATAGGGGATCTAGTTTACGAGCAGTACTTC. This encodes CASSRSIGDLVYEQYF.

This clone is a singleton in its sample. The V gene is TRBV6-5, the J gene TRBJ2-7, with D perhaps matching TRBD1 (6 bases). Deletions cut 8 bases from V and 4 bases from J, with 18 bases between. This CDR3 comprises 14 residues. Germline assignment: CDR1 MNHEY and CDR2 SVGAGI. In DNA form, the CDR3 reads TGTGCCAGCGGCATCTCAGGGGAATTGTACGAGCAGTACTTC. Amino acids: CASGISGELYEQYF.

V gene TRBV9 combines with J gene TRBJ1-2, with D possibly being TRBD1 (5 bases). The CDR3 contains 14 residues. V lost 0 bases and J lost 5, with 11 bases in between. Germline CDR1 and CDR2: SGDLS and YYNGEE. The DNA of the CDR3 is TGTGCCAGCAGCGTAGGGGGCAGTCCATATGGCTACACCTTC. Residues: CASSVGGSPYGYTF.

The chain recombines TRBV18 with TRBJ1-1, with no clear D. In germline, CDR1 is KGHSH, CDR2 LQKENI. The CDR3 sequence is 13 residues long. V lost 7 bases and J 0 bases, leaving 9 bases between the germline ends. The CDR3 here is CASLPGMNTEAFF. In nucleotides, the CDR3 is TGTGCCAGCTTACCCGGGATGAACACTGAAGCTTTCTTT. Full variable domain (rest looked up from reference TRBV18 and TRBJ1-1): NAGVMQNPRHLVRRRGQEARLRCSPMKGHSHVYWYRQLPEEGLKFMVYLQKENIIDESGMPKERFSAEFPKEGPSILRIQQVVRGDSAAYFCASLPGMNTEAFFGQGTRLTVV.

The table lists this clone with a few counts. This chain links TRBV10-2 with TRBJ1-1; D possibly corresponds to TRBD1 (5 bases). Per germline, CDR1 WSHSY and CDR2 SAAADI. The CDR3 totals 13 residues. Trimming took 4 bases from V and 5 from J, leaving 11 bases between them. CDR3 protein: CASSGLGATEAFF. The CDR3, as DNA: TGCGCCAGCAGTGGATTAGGGGCGACTGAAGCTTTCTTT.

The chain employs TRBV25-1 and TRBJ2-5; D perhaps matches TRBD2 (7 bases). The V end lost 4 bases, the J end lost 5 bases, and 14 bases lay between the germline ends. CDR1 is MGHDK and CDR2 is SYGVNS in the germline V gene. This CDR3 region has 14 residues. CDR3 sequence reads: CASSARGGWETQYF. In DNA, the CDR3 is TGTGCCAGCAGTGCTAGGGGGGGATGGGAGACCCAGTACTTC.

With respect to this clone: The same CDR3 also results from other DNA sequences found in this sample. The rearrangement uses TRBV9 and TRBJ2-5; TRBD2 is a possible D gene (5 bases). V dropped 0 bases and J dropped 4 bases, with 7 bases sitting between them. The CDR3 length is 13 residues. Germline-derived CDR1 and CDR2 are SGDLS and YYNGEE. The CDR3 sequence: CASSVDRGETQYF. The CDR3 bases are TGTGCCAGCAGCGTAGATCGGGGAGAGACCCAGTACTTC.